Presented here are 4 T cell receptor beta chains from one specimen sequenced in a study of T cells expressing NK-cell markers (dated by TCRdb to between 2020 and 2021). Library generation was performed with 5' RACE. The listed sequencing device is Illumina HiSeq 2000. Through TCRdb reprocessing, the reads give one entry per CDR3 protein sequence; DNA is omitted. This sample's listing comprises 350,000 to 450,000 distinct CDR3 sequences. Of the sample, around 5% falls within the top ten clones. Input material: blood T cells: a sorted CD56 or NKG2C T cell subset, CD4+ or CD8+ T cells, or bulk PBMC T cells (not recorded which). All receptors come from a man between 18 and 69 years old in good health.

CDR3 sequence reads: CSEKGTSGEFEQYF. The V and J genes are TRBV20-1 and TRBJ2-7; TCRdb selects TRBD2, and the lack of DNA leaves this call unchecked. There are 14 residues in the CDR3. Germline V gene data show CDR1 as DFQATT and CDR2 as SNEGSKA (reference sequence).

CDR3 residues: CASSEARLAVRTDTQYF. V is TRBV6-1 and J is TRBJ2-3; TCRdb picks TRBD2, but there is no DNA to check that call. The CDR3 spans 17 residues. CDR1 and CDR2 from the germline V gene are MNHNS and SASEGT.

The V call is TRBV21-1, the J call TRBJ2-5; the D gene TCRdb calls, TRBD1, cannot be checked with no DNA. TRBV21-1 is classified as a pseudogene. This CDR3 is built from 15 residues. CDR3: CASSKVPRLWETQYF.

The chain joins TRBV20-1 to TRBJ2-7; the D call of TRBD1 rests on TCRdb alone, since no DNA is present to check it. Germline CDR1 is DFQATT and CDR2 is SNEGSKA (reference sequence). This CDR3 is built from 13 residues. The CDR3 sequence is CSANRGVNYEQYF.